The 30 T cell receptor beta chains presented below share a single source sample, sequenced in a study of T cell repertoires in cytomegalovirus infection. TCRdb re-derived calls from the reads in MiXCR, one entry per CDR3 protein. The sample contains about a million distinct CDR3 sequences, 31% of which appear only once. No antigens are known for them. Material: cultured CD8+ T cells from PBMCs, obtained from culture after CMV antigen stimulation. Receptors were obtained from a human donor in good health (CMV status not recorded). Some clones in this sample may be carry-over from other donors' samples.

This clonotype was seen a few times. The rearrangement links TRBV7-2 to TRBJ1-5; tentatively, D is TRBD1 (5 bases). Germline assignment: CDR1 SGHTA and CDR2 FQGNSA. V gave up 3 bases and J gave up 2 bases, with 11 bases separating them. The CDR3 consists of 15 residues. CDR3 amino acids: CASSLEVGGNQPQHF. CDR3 in DNA: TGTGCCAGCAGCTTGGAAGTAGGGGGCAATCAGCCCCAGCATTTT.

In this sample, this clonotype turned up many times. This chain uses TRBV7-2 with TRBJ2-7, with a weak D call TRBD1 (7 bases). This CDR3 has 16 amino acids. CDR1 SGHTA and CDR2 FQGNSA come from the germline V gene. The V and J ends lost 1 base and 0 bases respectively, with 13 bases between them. The CDR3 is CASSLGWQGGSYEQYV. The CDR3 DNA sequence: TGTGCCAGCAGCTTAGGATGGCAGGGGGGCTCCTACGAGCAGTACGTC.

This clonotype showed up just once. V is TRBV6-2 or TRBV6-3 and J is TRBJ1-1, with 11 bases that match TRBD1. The J segment lost 6 bases and the V segment lost 6 bases, leaving 6 bases of the junction unmatched. CDR1 is MNHEY and CDR2 is SVGEGT in the germline V gene. CDR3 length: 14 amino acids. In DNA form, the CDR3 reads TGTGCCAGCAGGGACAGGGGGCCCGTGGCTGAAGCTTTCTTT. It is translated as CASRDRGPVAEAFF.

CDR3 nucleotide sequence: TGTGCCAGCAGCTTCGGAGGCCCCCGAAACACCATATATTTT. It yields the protein CASSFGGPRNTIYF. The chain links TRBV7-6 to TRBJ1-3; no reliable D call. Germline V CDR1 and CDR2: SGHVS, FNYEAQ. This CDR3 region has 14 residues. Between the trimmed V and J ends, which lost 3 bases and 5 bases, there was a span of 11 bases.

This clonotype has more than one count but fewer than ten. The CDR3 nucleotides read TGTGCCAGCAGCCACCGGGGAGGACTAGCGGCTACGAACACCGGGGAGCTGTTTTTT. It encodes CASSHRGGLAATNTGELFF. The chain employs TRBV11-2 and TRBJ2-2; TRBD2 matches 10 bases. After removal of 5 bases from V and 0 bases from J, the junction contained 12 bases not matched to a gene. Germline V CDR1 and CDR2: SGHAT, FQNNGV. The CDR3 sequence is 19 residues long.

V and J are TRBV7-9 and TRBJ2-1; D uncertain. Germline V gene sequence: CDR1 SEHNR, CDR2 FQNEAQ (reference sequence). The CDR3 runs to 16 residues. V was pared by 7 bases and J by 4 bases, with 20 bases between. The CDR3 here is CASNPTDPHTYNEQFF. CDR3 nucleotide sequence: TGTGCCAGCAACCCCACAGACCCACACACGTACAATGAGCAGTTCTTC. The full variable domain, rest sourced from reference TRBV7-9 and TRBJ2-1, is DTGVSQNPRHKITKRGQNVTFRCDPISEHNRLYWYRQTLGQGPEFLTYFQNEAQLEKSRLLSDRFSAERPKGSFSTLEIQRTEQGDSAMYLCASNPTDPHTYNEQFFGPGTRLTVL.

The CDR3: CASSLTISGSYEQYF. The CDR3 bases are TGCGCCAGCAGTCTGACGATAAGCGGCTCCTACGAGCAGTACTTC. V gene TRBV5-1 combines with J gene TRBJ2-7, with a tentative D call TRBD2 (5 bases). The V end was cut by 5 bases, the J end by 0 bases, with 15 bases between. This CDR3 comprises 15 residues. The V gene's germline CDR1 is SGHRS and CDR2 YFSETQ.

The chain links TRBV6-6 to TRBJ1-4; unclear D gene. This CDR3 comprises 14 residues. Trimming took off 6 bases at V and 6 bases at J, with 14 bases between the two ends. Germline CDR1 and CDR2: MNHNY and SVGAGI (reference sequence). The CDR3 sequence: CASRPDTADEKLFF. CDR3 bases: TGTGCCAGCAGACCCGACACCGCTGATGAAAAACTGTTTTTT.

In nucleotides, the CDR3 is TGTGCCATAAAGGATAGGGGAGCCTATGGCTACACCTTC. Protein product: CAIKDRGAYGYTF. The chain combines TRBV19 with TRBJ1-2, with D maybe TRBD1 (5 bases). V was trimmed by 10 bases and J by 4 bases, leaving 16 bases between them. Germline-derived CDR1 and CDR2 are LNHDA and SQIVND (reference sequence). This CDR3 has 13 amino acids.

This clonotype appeared once. The chain employs TRBV15 and TRBJ1-1; perhaps TRBD1 as D (6 bases). V lost 4 bases and J lost 1, with 13 bases in between. Germline CDR1 is LNHNV and CDR2 is YYDKDF (reference sequence). The CDR3 spans 15 residues. This CDR3 reads CATSTPGAGNTEAFF. CDR3 in DNA: TGTGCCACCAGCACCCCGGGGGCGGGGAACACTGAAGCTTTCTTT.

This clonotype occurred a few times. This chain uses TRBV19 with TRBJ2-1, with D possibly matching TRBD1 (6 bases). Germline lookup yields CDR1 LNHDA and CDR2 SQIVND (reference sequence). Trimming took off 9 bases at V and 4 bases at J, with 13 bases between the two ends. This CDR3 spans 13 amino acids. The CDR3 loop reads CASQGLRYNEQFF. The CDR3 nucleotides are TGTGCCAGCCAGGGGTTGAGGTACAATGAGCAGTTCTTC.

This clonotype was detected once. This chain joins TRBV4-3 and TRBJ2-2, with D unclear. This CDR3 has 17 residues. CDR1 is LGHNA and CDR2 is YSLEER in the germline V gene. The ends were cut back, 1 base at V and 0 bases at J, with 12 bases in the middle. The CDR3 sequence: CASSQAWMVANTGELFF. The CDR3 DNA reads as TGCGCCAGCAGCCAAGCCTGGATGGTAGCGAACACCGGGGAGCTGTTTTTT.

This clonotype has only a few counts. The V and J genes are TRBV28 and TRBJ2-1; 8 bases are shared with TRBD1. The V gene's germline CDR1 is MDHEN and CDR2 SYDVKM. CDR3 length: 16 amino acids. Trimming at V came to 7 bases and at J to 3 bases, leaving 11 bases not matched to a gene. CDR3 sequence (DNA): TGTGCCAGCAAACCCCACTTGACAGGGGTCTACAATGAGCAGTTCTTC. It specifies CASKPHLTGVYNEQFF.

This clonotype was counted only a few times. The V call is TRBV4-2, the J call TRBJ2-1; D unresolved. Trimming removed 1 base from V and 5 bases from J, with 9 bases in between. The CDR3 loop spans 14 amino acids. CDR1 LGHNA and CDR2 YNFKEQ come from the germline V gene. This chain's CDR3 is CASSQGSENNEQFF. CDR3 DNA: TGTGCCAGCAGCCAAGGTTCAGAAAACAATGAGCAGTTCTTC.

This clonotype was counted many times. V is TRBV7-2 and J is TRBJ2-5; 9 positions agree with TRBD2. This CDR3 is built from 14 residues. Germline CDR1 SGHTA, CDR2 FQGNSA. V trimming: 4 bases; J trimming: 5 bases; junction bases outside the gene matches: 5. The CDR3 nucleotides are TGTGCCAGCAGCTATAGCGGGGGCTACGAGACCCAGTACTTC. Translating it yields CASSYSGGYETQYF. Using reference TRBV7-2 and TRBJ2-5 for the parts outside the CDR3, the full variable domain is GAGVSQSPSNKVTEKGKDVELRCDPISGHTALYWYRQSLGQGLEFLIYFQGNSAPDKSGLPSDRFSAERTGGSVSTLTIQRTQQEDSAVYLCASSYSGGYETQYFGPGTRLLVL.

This clonotype was counted at least ten times. J is TRBJ2-1 and V is TRBV7-6; D may match TRBD1 or TRBD2 (6 bases each). This CDR3 region has 14 residues. The germline V gene has CDR1 SGHVS and CDR2 FNYEAQ. V was trimmed by 2 bases and J by 6 bases, leaving 11 bases between them. CDR3 coding DNA: TGTGCCAGCAGCTTACTAGGGGGGAGCAATGAGCAGTTCTTC. This codes for CASSLLGGSNEQFF.

The genes are TRBV15 and TRBJ2-7; no definite D call. The germline V gene has CDR1 LNHNV and CDR2 YYDKDF (reference sequence). This CDR3 is built from 17 residues. V was clipped by 3 bases and J by 0 bases, with 18 bases between them. CDR3 sequence: CATSRTRERSSSYEQYF. CDR3 DNA sequence: TGTGCCACCAGCAGGACCAGAGAGAGGTCGAGCTCCTACGAGCAGTACTTC.

Points on this clonotype: One end of the junction fails to match germline, which may point to a read error. The CDR3 region has the DNA TGTGCCAGCAGTTACTCAAGGACAGAGCAAGAGATCCAGTACTTC. Protein: CASSYSRTEQEIQYF. The chain couples TRBV6-6 to TRBJ2-5; possible D gene TRBD1, 6 bases. The length of the CDR3 is 15 residues. The V gene's germline CDR1 is MNHNY and CDR2 SVGAGI (reference sequence).

A few counts support this clonotype. CDR3 region: CASSRGPRGSATNEKLFF. The CDR3 DNA sequence: TGTGCCAGCAGTCGGGGGCCAAGGGGATCGGCAACTAATGAAAAACTGTTTTTT. The gene calls are TRBV12-3 or TRBV12-4 and TRBJ1-4, with D perhaps matching TRBD1 (6 bases). V lost 5 bases and J lost 0, with 19 bases in between. This CDR3 has 18 amino acids.

This clonotype was observed a few times. This sequence joins TRBV15 and TRBJ2-5, with 7 bases aligning to TRBD1. J gave up 6 bases and V 1 base, and 8 bases lay outside the gene matches. This CDR3 comprises 15 residues. Germline lookup yields CDR1 LNHNV and CDR2 YYDKDF (reference sequence). The chain's CDR3 is CATSRGDREPKTQYF. Written as DNA, the CDR3 is TGTGCCACCAGCAGAGGGGACAGAGAGCCCAAGACCCAGTACTTC.

The table lists this clonotype with a count of one. An end of the junction does not agree with germline; a read error may underlie this. The chain joins TRBV4-1 to TRBJ1-3; maybe TRBD1 (5 bases). Germline lookup yields CDR1 MGHRA and CDR2 YSYEKL. The CDR3 extends over 18 amino acids. The CDR3 here is CASSQGPQRTWDGNTIYF. DNA of the CDR3: TGTGCCAGCAGCCAAGGCCCCCAAAGGACATGGGACGGAAACACCATATATTTT.

This clonotype has more than one count but fewer than ten. The V and J genes are TRBV15 and TRBJ2-7; D might be TRBD1 (6 bases). Germline assignment: CDR1 LNHNV and CDR2 YYDKDF (reference sequence). The ends were cut back, 3 bases at V and 7 bases at J, with 13 bases in the middle. This CDR3 is 13 amino acids long. The CDR3 sequence is CATSSRDIEEQYV. The CDR3 region has the DNA TGTGCCACCAGCAGCCGGGACATCGAGGAGCAGTACGTC.

The chain recombines TRBV19 with TRBJ2-1; 8 bases are a match to TRBD1. Per germline, CDR1 LNHDA and CDR2 SQIVND (reference sequence). The ends lost 9 bases at V and 7 bases at J; junction bases unmatched: 2. This CDR3 comprises 11 residues. Written as DNA, the CDR3 is TGTGCCAGCCACAGGGGGAATGAGCAGTTCTTC. It encodes CASHRGNEQFF.

The rearrangement uses TRBV20-1 and TRBJ1-3; 8 nucleotides agree with TRBD1. Germline CDR1 DFQATT, CDR2 SNEGSKA (reference sequence). This CDR3 has 15 residues. Trimming removed 1 base from V and 2 bases from J; junction bases left unmatched: 4. CDR3 sequence (DNA): TGCAGTGCTAGAGGGACAGGGCAAACTGGAAACACCATATATTTT. Its protein product is CSARGTGQTGNTIYF.

The rearrangement links TRBV7-6 to TRBJ2-1, with a tentative D call TRBD1 (7 bases). Looked up from germline, CDR1 is SGHVS and CDR2 is FNYEAQ. V lost 5 bases to trimming and J lost 13 bases, with 15 bases between them. CDR3 length equals 12 residues. In DNA, the CDR3 is TGTGCCAGCAGCCCAGGGGGGTCCTCACAGTTCTTC. Translating gives CASSPGGSSQFF.

This clonotype occurred a few times. This rearrangement joins TRBV6-1 to TRBJ2-5; weak D call: TRBD2 (5 bases). V lost 3 bases and J lost 5, with 16 bases in between. Looked up from germline, CDR1 is MNHNS and CDR2 is SASEGT. CDR3 size: 15 residues. CDR3 loop: CASSDLTKELETQYF. The CDR3 DNA reads TGTGCCAGCAGTGATCTGACTAAGGAGTTGGAGACCCAGTACTTC.

A single count supports this clonotype. CDR3 DNA: TGCGCCAGCAGCCAAGAAGGGCGGGGGCAACTGTTGGATGAGCAGTTCTTC. It is translated as CASSQEGRGQLLDEQFF. This chain uses TRBV4-1 with TRBJ2-1, with a weak D call TRBD2 (7 bases). V was clipped by 0 bases and J by 8 bases, with 20 bases between them. The CDR3 totals 17 residues. Germline V gene data show CDR1 as MGHRA and CDR2 as YSYEKL.

This clonotype was observed a few times. The chain recombines TRBV19 with TRBJ1-2, with a tentative D call TRBD1 (5 bases). CDR3 length equals 13 residues. Germline V gives CDR1 LNHDA, CDR2 SQIVND (reference sequence). V gave up 5 bases and J gave up 4 bases, with 11 bases separating them. CDR3 sequence reads: CASSWTQSYGYTF. Written as DNA, the CDR3 is TGTGCCAGTAGTTGGACACAGTCCTATGGCTACACCTTC.

Note on this clonotype: A clone one base away is much larger, so this may be a read error. The V call is TRBV12-3 or TRBV12-4, the J call TRBJ2-1; weak D call: TRBD1 (5 bases). The CDR3 is 14 residues long. V was clipped by 3 bases and J by 9 bases, with 15 bases between them. The CDR3 DNA is TGTGCCAGCAGTTTTACATGGGGCTGGGGTGAGCAGTTCTTC. This codes for CASSFTWGWGEQFF.

The chain links TRBV19 to TRBJ2-5; perhaps TRBD2 as D (6 bases). Trimming took 6 bases from V and 0 from J, leaving 14 bases between them. CDR1 is LNHDA and CDR2 is SQIVND in the germline V gene (reference sequence). The CDR3 has 15 residues. Written as DNA, the CDR3 is TGTGCCAGTAGCCCGGGAGAATTGTACCAAGAGACCCAGTACTTC. The encoded protein is CASSPGELYQETQYF. Filled out from reference TRBV19 and TRBJ2-5, the complete variable domain reads DGGITQSPKYLFRKEGQNVTLSCEQNLNHDAMYWYRQDPGQGLRLIYYSQIVNDFQKGDIAEGYSVSREKKESFPLTVTSAQKNPTAFYLCASSPGELYQETQYFGPGTRLLVL.